This TCR beta chain was sequenced during a study of blood T cell repertoires in COVID-19. About the study: PBMCs, B-cell-depleted T cells, or T cells were the source of the cDNA or gDNA that made up the material.

Assay used: immunoSEQ multiplex PCR; TCRdb lists only in-frame clones, some missing. This sample carries 120,000 to 150,000 clones, around 88% of them seen once, and the ten largest clones take over 1.5%. The germline V and J ends were trimmed by 1 base and 2 bases, with 14 bases remaining between them. The CDR3 length is 16 residues. Germline lookup yields CDR1 SGDLS and CDR2 YYNGEE. The TCR originated in an older woman with acute or convalescent COVID-19. The chain links TRBV9 to TRBJ2-3; D is possibly TRBD2 (6 bases). The specimen sequenced was peripheral blood. The CDR3 sequence is CASSVLGGANTDTQYF. As DNA, the CDR3 is TGTGCCAGCAGCGTATTGGGGGGAGCGAACACAGATACGCAGTATTTT.